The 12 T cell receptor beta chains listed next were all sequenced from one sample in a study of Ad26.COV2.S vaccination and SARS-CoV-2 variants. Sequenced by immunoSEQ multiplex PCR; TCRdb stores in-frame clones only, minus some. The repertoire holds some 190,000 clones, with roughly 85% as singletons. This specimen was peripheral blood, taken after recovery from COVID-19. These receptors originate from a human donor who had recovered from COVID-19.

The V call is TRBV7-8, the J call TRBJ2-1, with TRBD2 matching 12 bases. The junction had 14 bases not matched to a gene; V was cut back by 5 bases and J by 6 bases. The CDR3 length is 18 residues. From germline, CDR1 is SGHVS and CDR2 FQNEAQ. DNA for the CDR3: TGTGCCAGCAGCCCCTTCCAACCTAGCGGGGGGGCAGGCAATGAGCAGTTCTTC. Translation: CASSPFQPSGGAGNEQFF.

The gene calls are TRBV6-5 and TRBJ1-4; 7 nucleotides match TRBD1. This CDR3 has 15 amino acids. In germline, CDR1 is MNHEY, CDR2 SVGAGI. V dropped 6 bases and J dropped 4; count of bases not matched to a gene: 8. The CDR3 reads CASRPLTGYNEKLFF. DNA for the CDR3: TGTGCCAGCAGACCCCTGACAGGGTATAATGAAAAACTGTTTTTT.

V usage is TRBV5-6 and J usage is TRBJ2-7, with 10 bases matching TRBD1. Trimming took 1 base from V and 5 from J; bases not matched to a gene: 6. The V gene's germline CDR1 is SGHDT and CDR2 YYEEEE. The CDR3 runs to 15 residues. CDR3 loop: CASSLRPTGGHEQYF. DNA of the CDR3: TGTGCCAGCAGCTTGCGCCCGACAGGGGGCCACGAGCAGTACTTC.

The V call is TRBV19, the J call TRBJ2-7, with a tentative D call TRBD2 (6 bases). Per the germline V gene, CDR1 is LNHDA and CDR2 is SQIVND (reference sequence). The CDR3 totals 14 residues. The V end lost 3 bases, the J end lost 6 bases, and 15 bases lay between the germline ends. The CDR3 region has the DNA TGTGCCAGTAGTATTGGGCAGGAGGGGTTCGAGCAGTACTTC. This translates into CASSIGQEGFEQYF.

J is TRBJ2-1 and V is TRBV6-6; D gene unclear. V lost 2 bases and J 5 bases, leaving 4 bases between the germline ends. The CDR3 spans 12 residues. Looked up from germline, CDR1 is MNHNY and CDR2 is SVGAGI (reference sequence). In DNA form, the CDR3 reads TGTGCCAGCAGTTACGGGCACAATGAGCAGTTCTTC. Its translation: CASSYGHNEQFF.

CDR3 nucleotides: TGTGCCAGCAGCTTAGACCCCATAGGGAACACTGAAGCTTTCTTT. It translates to CASSLDPIGNTEAFF. The rearrangement links TRBV7-2 to TRBJ1-1; D is uncertain. The CDR3 length is 15 residues. The germline gives CDR1 SGHTA, CDR2 FQGNSA. Trimming shortened V by 1 base and J by 1 base, and 10 bases separated the two germline ends.

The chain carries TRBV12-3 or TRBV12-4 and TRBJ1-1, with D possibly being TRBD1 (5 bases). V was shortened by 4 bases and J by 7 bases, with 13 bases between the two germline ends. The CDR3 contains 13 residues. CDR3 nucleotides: TGTGCCAGCAGTTGGGGCGGAAGTATTGAAGCTTTCTTT. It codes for CASSWGGSIEAFF.

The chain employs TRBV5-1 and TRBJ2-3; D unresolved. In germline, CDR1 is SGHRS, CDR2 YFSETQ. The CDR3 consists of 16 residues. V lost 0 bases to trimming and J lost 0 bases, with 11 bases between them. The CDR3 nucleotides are TGCGCCAGCAGCTTGGTTCTCTTCTCTAGCACAGATACGCAGTATTTT. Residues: CASSLVLFSSTDTQYF.

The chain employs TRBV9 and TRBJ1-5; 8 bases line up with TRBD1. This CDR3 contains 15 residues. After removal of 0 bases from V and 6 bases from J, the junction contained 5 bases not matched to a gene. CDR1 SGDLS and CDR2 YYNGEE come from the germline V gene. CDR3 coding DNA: TGTGCCAGCAGCGTAGGGACAGGGCTTGGTCAGCCCCAGCATTTT. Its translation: CASSVGTGLGQPQHF.

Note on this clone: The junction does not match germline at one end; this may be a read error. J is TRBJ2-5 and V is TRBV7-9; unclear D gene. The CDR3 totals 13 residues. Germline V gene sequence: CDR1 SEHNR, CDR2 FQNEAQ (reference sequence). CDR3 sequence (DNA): TGTGCCAGCAGCCCCACGGACCATGAGACCCAGTACTTC. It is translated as CASSPTDHETQYF.

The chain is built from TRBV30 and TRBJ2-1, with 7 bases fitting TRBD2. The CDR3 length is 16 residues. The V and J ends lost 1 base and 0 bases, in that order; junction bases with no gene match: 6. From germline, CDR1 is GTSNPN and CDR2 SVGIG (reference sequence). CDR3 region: CAWSGLAESSYNEQFF. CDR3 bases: TGTGCCTGGAGTGGACTAGCCGAGAGCTCCTACAATGAGCAGTTCTTC.

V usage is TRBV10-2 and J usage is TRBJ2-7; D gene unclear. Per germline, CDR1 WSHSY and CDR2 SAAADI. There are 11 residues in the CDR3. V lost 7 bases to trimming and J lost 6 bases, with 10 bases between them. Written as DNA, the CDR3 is TGCGCCAGCATGGTTTACACCGAGCAGTACTTC. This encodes CASMVYTEQYF.